This T cell receptor (beta chain) was sequenced in a study of shared clonotypes between healthy human individuals. This CDR3 comprises 14 residues. V shed 4 bases and J shed 7 bases, with 13 bases lying between them. CDR1 and CDR2 from the germline V gene are SGHAT and FQNNGV. The assay was immunoSEQ multiplex PCR, and TCRdb's table has in-frame clones only and misses some. The sample comprises some 2,000,000 clones, 95% of which are singletons, and 0.13% rests with the top ten. Sequencing used naive CD4+ T cells sorted from blood. The subset here: CD45RA+ positively selected. J is TRBJ1-4 and V is TRBV11-2; D perhaps matches TRBD1 (6 bases). The sequence was collected from a man younger than 35 in good health. Written as DNA, the CDR3 is TGTGCCAGCAGCTCCAGGGGTATCGGTGAAAAACTGTTTTTT. Its translation is CASSSRGIGEKLFF.